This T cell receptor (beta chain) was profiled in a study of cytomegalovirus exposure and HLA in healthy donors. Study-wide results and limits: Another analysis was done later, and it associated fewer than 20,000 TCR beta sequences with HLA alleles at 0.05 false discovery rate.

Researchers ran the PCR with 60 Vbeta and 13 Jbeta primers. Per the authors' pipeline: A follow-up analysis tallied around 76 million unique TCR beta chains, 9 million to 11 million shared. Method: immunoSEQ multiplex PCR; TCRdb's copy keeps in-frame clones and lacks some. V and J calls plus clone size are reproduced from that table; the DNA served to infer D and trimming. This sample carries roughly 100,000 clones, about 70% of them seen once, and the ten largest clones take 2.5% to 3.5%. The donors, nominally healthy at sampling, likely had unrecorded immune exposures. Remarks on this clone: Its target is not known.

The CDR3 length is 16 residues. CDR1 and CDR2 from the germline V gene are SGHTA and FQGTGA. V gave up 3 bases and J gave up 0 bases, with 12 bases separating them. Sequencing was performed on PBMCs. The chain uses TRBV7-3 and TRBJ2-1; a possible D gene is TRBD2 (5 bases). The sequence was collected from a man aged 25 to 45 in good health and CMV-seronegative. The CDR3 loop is CASSFSPGSSYNEQFF. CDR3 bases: TGTGCCAGCAGCTTTAGTCCGGGAAGCTCCTACAATGAGCAGTTCTTC.